The 27 T cell receptor beta chains in this list originate from one sample, sequenced in a study of blood T cell repertoires in COVID-19. The protocol was immunoSEQ multiplex PCR, while the TCRdb copy is restricted to in-frame clones and leaves out a portion. Here the sample spans 130,000 to 150,000 clones, around 82% being singletons. Input material: peripheral blood. These receptors came from a man aged 60-69 years with active or convalescent COVID-19.

V and J are TRBV5-1 and TRBJ2-2; weak D call: TRBD1 (6 bases). V was trimmed by 4 bases and J by 2 bases, leaving 27 bases between them. Germline CDR1 SGHRS, CDR2 YFSETQ. This CDR3 comprises 20 residues. The CDR3 spells CASSPRGIKTGSSNTGELFF. CDR3 nucleotide sequence: TGCGCCAGCAGCCCTAGGGGGATCAAGACGGGATCCTCTAACACCGGGGAGCTGTTTTTT.

The gene calls are TRBV2 and TRBJ1-4, with D possibly TRBD1 on 5 matching bases. CDR3 length equals 14 residues. The V end was cut by 8 bases, the J end by 5 bases, with 15 bases between. Germline V lookup: CDR1 SNHLY, CDR2 FYNNEI. The CDR3 DNA reads TGTGCCAGCGGCCGGGACGGACTAAATGAAAAACTGTTTTTT. It codes for CASGRDGLNEKLFF.

The gene calls are TRBV6-5 and TRBJ2-3; the D is unclear. Germline V gene data show CDR1 as MNHEY and CDR2 as SVGAGI. V dropped 0 bases and J dropped 3 bases, with 7 bases sitting between them. The CDR3 consists of 14 residues. CDR3 amino acids: CASSYSSETDTQYF. CDR3 nucleotides: TGTGCCAGCAGTTACTCGAGCGAGACAGATACGCAGTATTTT.

The rearrangement links TRBV28 to TRBJ2-1, with D tentatively TRBD1 (5 bases). Trimming left V 5 bases short and J 0 bases short, with 8 bases between. The CDR3 is 14 residues long. Germline-derived CDR1 and CDR2 are MDHEN and SYDVKM. In DNA form, the CDR3 reads TGTGCCAGCAGTAGGGGTACCTCCTACAATGAGCAGTTCTTC. Its translation is CASSRGTSYNEQFF.

The V gene is TRBV5-1, the J gene TRBJ2-7; 11 bases agree with TRBD2. J was trimmed by 5 bases and V by 4 bases; bases with no gene match: 8. The CDR3 contains 15 residues. Germline V gene lookup returns CDR1 SGHRS and CDR2 YFSETQ. CDR3 nucleotide sequence: TGCGCCAGCAGCGTGACTAGCGGGAATAGAAACGAGCAGTACTTC. Its translation: CASSVTSGNRNEQYF.

The chain has TRBV3-1 (or the pseudogene TRBV3-2) and TRBJ2-7, with a tentative D call TRBD2 (5 bases). The CDR3 contains 14 residues. Trimming took off 4 bases at V and 7 bases at J, with 17 bases between the two ends. Germline V gene lookup returns CDR1 LGHDT and CDR2 YNNKEL (reference sequence). CDR3 sequence: CASSPDSTTWEQYF. CDR3 sequence (DNA): TGTGCCAGCAGCCCGGACTCGACCACCTGGGAGCAGTACTTC.

The chain is built from TRBV6-6 and TRBJ1-5; 7 bases map to TRBD1. The CDR3 totals 15 residues. After removal of 10 bases from V and 0 bases from J, the junction contained 9 bases not matched to a gene. The germline V gene encodes CDR1 MNHNY and CDR2 SVGAGI (reference sequence). CDR3 protein: CATYSRGLSNQPQHF. In DNA form, the CDR3 reads TGTGCCACATACTCGAGGGGGCTTAGCAATCAGCCCCAGCATTTT.

The CDR3 DNA sequence: TGTGCCAGCACCTCGACCGGGACAGCCAAAGCTTTCTTT. Translation: CASTSTGTAKAFF. The J gene is TRBJ1-1, the V gene TRBV5-8; TRBD1 matches 7 bases. The CDR3 is made up of 13 amino acids. Germline trimming cut 6 bases from V and 9 bases from J; bases unmatched to any gene: 11. Germline-derived CDR1 and CDR2 are SGHTS and YDEGEE.

The chain recombines TRBV7-2 with TRBJ2-7, with 7 bases fitting TRBD1. Germline assignment: CDR1 SGHTA and CDR2 FQGNSA. Trimming at V came to 4 bases and at J to 0 bases, leaving 6 bases not matched to a gene. The CDR3 is 15 residues long. CDR3 in DNA: TGTGCCAGCAGCTCTTTGACAGGGAGCTCCTACGAGCAGTACTTC. This translates into CASSSLTGSSYEQYF.

There are a few counts of this clone. The chain combines TRBV7-8 with TRBJ2-1; TRBD1 matches 8 bases. J was trimmed by 5 bases and V by 5 bases; bases with no gene match: 26. The germline CDR1 and CDR2 sequences are SGHVS and FQNEAQ. The CDR3 extends over 21 amino acids. The CDR3 spells CASSQTWTGRIKAREDNEQFF. In DNA form, the CDR3 reads TGTGCCAGCAGCCAAACTTGGACAGGGCGGATCAAGGCCCGGGAAGACAATGAGCAGTTCTTC.

The chain employs TRBV19 and TRBJ2-3; 9 bases are a match to TRBD1. Germline V lookup: CDR1 LNHDA, CDR2 SQIVND (reference sequence). There are 16 residues in the CDR3. With V trimmed by 5 bases and J by 6 bases, 12 bases remained unmatched. The CDR3 nucleotides read TGTGCCAGTAGTGGCAAAACCGGGACAGGGAAGGATACGCAGTATTTT. It translates to CASSGKTGTGKDTQYF.

The chain has TRBV7-3 and TRBJ2-7, with 8 positions matching TRBD2. Trimming at V came to 0 bases and at J to 1 base, leaving 2 bases not matched to a gene. The germline CDR1 and CDR2 sequences are SGHTA and FQGTGA. CDR3 length: 15 amino acids. In DNA, the CDR3 is TGTGCCAGCAGCTTAACAGCGGGGGAATCCTACGAGCAGTACTTC. Protein: CASSLTAGESYEQYF.

The chain joins TRBV6-1 to TRBJ2-7, with D possibly being TRBD2 (6 bases). The germline CDR1 and CDR2 sequences are MNHNS and SASEGT. Trimming shortened V by 2 bases and J by 1 base, and 18 bases separated the two germline ends. The CDR3 extends over 17 amino acids. The CDR3 protein is CASSEPAGIAFSYEQYF. The DNA for the CDR3 is TGTGCCAGCAGTGAACCGGCGGGGATCGCGTTTTCCTACGAGCAGTACTTC.

The chain carries TRBV28 and TRBJ1-2, with a possible D match to TRBD1 (5 bases). Germline values: CDR1 MDHEN, CDR2 SYDVKM. V was shortened by 7 bases and J by 0 bases, with 15 bases between the two germline ends. CDR3 length equals 15 residues. This CDR3 is CASIRAGPSNYGYTF. The CDR3 DNA follows: TGTGCCAGCATCAGGGCAGGCCCCTCTAACTATGGCTACACCTTC.

This clone occurred a few times. The rearrangement joins TRBV4-1 to TRBJ1-5, with 10 bases that match TRBD1. Germline CDR1 is MGHRA and CDR2 is YSYEKL. V shed 3 bases and J 3 bases; nucleotides not matched to a gene: 5. This CDR3 contains 16 residues. CDR3 sequence (DNA): TGCGCCAGCAGCCACCCTGGGACAGGGGACAATCAGCCCCAGCATTTT. The encoded protein is CASSHPGTGDNQPQHF.

The chain uses TRBV11-2 and TRBJ2-3; TRBD2 aligns across 7 bases. The CDR3 runs to 14 residues. The germline V gene encodes CDR1 SGHAT and CDR2 FQNNGV. The V gene end was trimmed by 2 bases and the J gene end by 4 bases; junction bases not matched to a gene: 3. Here the CDR3 DNA reads TGTGCCAGCAGCTTACAAGGGAGGGCAGATACGCAGTATTTT. Amino acids: CASSLQGRADTQYF. Complete variable domain (other parts from reference TRBV11-2 and TRBJ2-3): EAGVAQSPRYKIIEKRQSVAFWCNPISGHATLYWYQQILGQGPKLLIQFQNNGVVDDSQLPKDRFSAERLKGVDSTLKIQPAKLEDSAVYLCASSLQGRADTQYFGPGTRLTVL.

The chain has TRBV5-1 and TRBJ2-3, with TRBD2 matching over 7 bases. With 2 bases clipped from V and 2 bases from J, the junction kept 5 bases outside the gene matches. This CDR3 is 15 amino acids long. The germline V gene has CDR1 SGHRS and CDR2 YFSETQ. CDR3 amino acids: CASSFTSDLTDTQYF. DNA for the CDR3: TGCGCCAGCAGCTTCACTAGCGATCTCACAGATACGCAGTATTTT.

The chain couples TRBV19 to TRBJ2-5; D may be TRBD1 (6 bases). The CDR3 is 13 amino acids. CDR1 is LNHDA and CDR2 is SQIVND in the germline V gene (reference sequence). V lost 4 bases and J 6 bases, leaving 12 bases between the germline ends. CDR3 sequence reads: CASSTDTGKTQYF. The CDR3 DNA is TGTGCCAGTAGTACCGACACAGGGAAGACCCAGTACTTC.

As DNA, the CDR3 is TGCGCCAGCAGCGCCAGACAGGGTTCCGAGAACACTGAAGCTTTCTTT. Translating it yields CASSARQGSENTEAFF. V is TRBV5-1 and J is TRBJ1-1; 7 bases agree with TRBD1. The length of the CDR3 is 16 residues. The germline V gene encodes CDR1 SGHRS and CDR2 YFSETQ. V trimming: 4 bases; J trimming: 1 base; junction bases outside the gene matches: 10.

The gene calls are TRBV5-5 and TRBJ2-6; D may be TRBD2 (6 bases). Germline-derived CDR1 and CDR2 are SGHKS and YYEKEE (reference sequence). The CDR3 length is 17 residues. The germline V and J ends were trimmed by 2 bases and 4 bases, with 16 bases remaining between them. CDR3 sequence: CASSFIAGGSGANVLTF. In nucleotides, the CDR3 is TGTGCCAGCAGCTTTATTGCCGGAGGGTCGGGGGCCAACGTCCTGACTTTC.

The chain links TRBV2 to TRBJ2-7, with TRBD2 identical over 7 bases. Germline V gene lookup returns CDR1 SNHLY and CDR2 FYNNEI. This CDR3 contains 17 residues. With 3 bases clipped from V and 9 bases from J, the junction kept 20 bases outside the gene matches. CDR3 sequence (DNA): TGTGCCAGCAGTGACCTTTACGGGGACTATGTTTACGAAGGGCAGTACTTC. Translation gives CASSDLYGDYVYEGQYF.

The genes are TRBV19 and TRBJ2-1; possible D gene TRBD1, 6 bases. Germline V CDR1 and CDR2: LNHDA, SQIVND (reference sequence). Trimming removed 6 bases at V and 11 bases at J, with 20 bases between. CDR3 length equals 14 residues. The CDR3, as DNA: TGTGCCAGTAGCTCCGACTGGGGGCCTGGAAAGCAGTTCTTC. Its protein product is CASSSDWGPGKQFF.

The V and J genes are TRBV20-1 and TRBJ2-7; 9 nucleotides agree with TRBD2. The junction had 13 bases not matched to a gene; V was cut back by 3 bases and J by 7 bases. The CDR3 length is 15 residues. Germline assignment: CDR1 DFQATT and CDR2 SNEGSKA (reference sequence). CDR3 amino acids: CSASLAGGPTYEQYF. CDR3 coding DNA: TGCAGTGCTAGTCTCGCGGGAGGGCCTACGTATGAGCAGTACTTC.

This chain links TRBV3-1 (or the pseudogene TRBV3-2) with TRBJ2-7; the D gene is possibly TRBD1 (6 bases). Trimming shortened V by 1 base and J by 6 bases, and 22 bases separated the two germline ends. This CDR3 comprises 17 residues. Germline loops: CDR1 LGHDT, CDR2 YNNKEL (reference sequence). The chain's CDR3 is CASSQALLAGVNPEQYF. The DNA for the CDR3 is TGTGCCAGCAGCCAAGCCCTTTTGGCAGGGGTTAATCCCGAGCAGTACTTC.

This clone was recorded once. The chain is built from TRBV7-9 and TRBJ2-5; 7 nucleotides line up with TRBD2. After removal of 1 base from V and 4 bases from J, the junction contained 3 bases not matched to a gene. Germline-derived CDR1 and CDR2 are SEHNR and FQNEAQ (reference sequence). This CDR3 region has 14 residues. In nucleotides, the CDR3 is TGTGCCAGCAGCTTAGGACGCGGGAGAGAGACCCAGTACTTC. It codes for CASSLGRGRETQYF.

The V gene is TRBV6-6, the J gene TRBJ1-2; TRBD1 agrees at 7 bases. Germline V gene data show CDR1 as MNHNY and CDR2 as SVGAGI (reference sequence). The V and J ends lost 2 bases and 1 base, in that order; junction bases with no gene match: 7. CDR3 size: 16 residues. In DNA form, the CDR3 reads TGTGCCAGCAGTTACAGCCCGGGACAGAGTAACTATGGCTACACCTTC. This encodes CASSYSPGQSNYGYTF.

This clone showed up just once. The rearrangement links TRBV3-1 (or the pseudogene TRBV3-2) to TRBJ2-3, with TRBD2 identical over 9 bases. The CDR3 is made up of 16 amino acids. In germline, CDR1 is LGHDT, CDR2 YNNKEL (reference sequence). V lost 0 bases and J lost 2; bases outside the gene matches: 3. The CDR3 sequence is CASSQDLAGNTDTQYF. The CDR3 DNA reads as TGTGCCAGCAGCCAAGATCTAGCGGGAAACACAGATACGCAGTATTTT.